These T cell receptor beta chains were read from a single sample in a study of blood T cells in healthy people across ages. From the 5' RACE reads, TCRdb called clonotypes with MiXCR, one entry per CDR3 protein. The sample has fewer than 750,000 distinct CDR3 sequences; more than 45% are singletons. Sequences were obtained from blood. These receptors were collected from an older man in good health. CDR3s include the opening cysteine and the closing phenylalanine or tryptophan. Fields, in order: V gene, clone size, D gene, J gene, CDR3 protein, CDR3 DNA. A D gene is named only where the DNA matches it firmly. Clone size, where shown, is once, few, many, or a class for clones that have expanded.

TRBV7-9	once	NA	TRBJ1-2	CASSIYVSPGPNYGYTF	TGTGCCAGCAGTATTTACGTTTCTCCTGGCCCTAACTATGGCTACACCTTC
TRBV20-1	NA	NA	TRBJ1-2	CSASNGGRFYGYTF	TGCAGTGCTAGCAACGGGGGGCGATTTTATGGCTACACCTTC
TRBV7-9	NA	TRBD1	TRBJ2-1	CASSLVTHRGENEQFF	TGTGCCAGCAGCTTAGTCACTCACAGGGGCGAAAATGAGCAGTTCTTC
TRBV10-3	few	TRBD1	TRBJ2-7	CAVRQGGTYEQYF	TGTGCCGTCCGACAGGGCGGCACCTACGAGCAGTACTTC
TRBV7-3	once	TRBD2	TRBJ2-3	CASSDMHVVAGATDTQYF	TGTGCCAGCAGCGACATGCATGTTGTAGCGGGGGCCACAGATACGCAGTATTTT
TRBV7-2	few	NA	TRBJ2-3	CASSLAGVSTDTQYF	TGTGCCAGCAGCTTAGCGGGAGTAAGCACAGATACGCAGTATTTT
TRBV27	NA	TRBD2	TRBJ2-4	CASSLSVAGGHIQYF	TGTGCCAGCAGTTTATCGGTAGCGGGAGGGCACATTCAGTACTTC
TRBV13	many	TRBD1	TRBJ1-1	CASSFPTGLGVGYTEAFF	TGTGCCAGCAGCTTCCCGACAGGGCTCGGGGTCGGATACACTGAAGCTTTCTTT
TRBV5-1	NA	NA	TRBJ1-2	CASSLALGGLNGYTF	TGCGCCAGCAGCTTGGCTCTCGGGGGGCTAAATGGCTACACCTTC
TRBV25-1	NA	TRBD1	TRBJ2-2	CASSPQGAGELFF	TGTGCCAGCAGTCCCCAGGGGGCCGGGGAGCTGTTTTTT
TRBV2	once	NA	TRBJ1-2	CASSVGAGIDYGYTF	TGTGCCAGCAGTGTGGGGGCAGGGATTGACTATGGCTACACCTTC
TRBV20-1	NA	TRBD1	TRBJ2-6	CSARGKEISGANVLTF	TGCAGTGCCAGGGGGAAGGAGATCTCTGGGGCCAACGTCCTGACTTTC
TRBV19	NA	NA	TRBJ2-7	CASSMSAGRDYEQYF	TGTGCCAGTAGTATGTCTGCCGGACGGGACTACGAGCAGTACTTC
TRBV20-1	few	NA	TRBJ1-5	CSAIGNSNQPQHF	TGCAGTGCTATAGGGAATAGCAATCAGCCCCAGCATTTT
TRBV12-3/TRBV12-4	NA	TRBD2	TRBJ2-2	CASSLRSGRANTGELFF	TGTGCCAGCAGTTTAAGGAGTGGGAGGGCCAACACCGGGGAGCTGTTTTTT
TRBV6-6	many	NA	TRBJ2-3	CASSYRTASGDTQYF	TGTGCCAGCAGTTACCGGACAGCGAGCGGAGATACGCAGTATTTT
TRBV5-1	NA	TRBD1	TRBJ1-2	CASRHETGGGYGYTF	TGCGCCAGCAGACATGAGACAGGGGGCGGCTATGGCTACACCTTC
TRBV27	NA	TRBD2	TRBJ2-1	CASTSIAGKDNEQFF	TGTGCCAGCACCTCAATAGCGGGGAAGGACAATGAGCAGTTCTTC
TRBV27	NA	TRBD1	TRBJ1-4	CASGTGDEKLFF	TGTGCCAGCGGGACAGGGGACGAAAAACTGTTTTTT
TRBV29-1	few	NA	TRBJ2-7	CSVEDSETGIYEQYF	TGCAGCGTTGAAGATTCTGAGACGGGAATCTACGAGCAGTACTTC
TRBV20-1	NA	NA	TRBJ1-2	CSARVEDRFNYGYTF	TGCAGTGCTAGAGTGGAGGACAGATTTAACTATGGCTACACCTTC
TRBV7-2	NA	TRBD2	TRBJ2-5	CASSWPGTNPQETQYF	TGTGCCAGCAGCTGGCCGGGGACTAACCCACAAGAGACCCAGTACTTC
TRBV5-5	once	NA	TRBJ1-5	CASSPWHRSNQPQHF	TGTGCCAGCAGCCCCTGGCACAGATCCAATCAGCCCCAGCATTTT
TRBV10-3	NA	NA	TRBJ1-4	CAISESAATTTNEKLFF	TGTGCCATCAGTGAGTCGGCAGCAACTACAACTAATGAAAAACTGTTTTTT
TRBV12-3/TRBV12-4	NA	TRBD2	TRBJ2-3	CASSFQPQRGGGTDTQYF	TGTGCCAGCAGCTTTCAGCCCCAGCGGGGAGGAGGGACAGATACGCAGTATTTT
TRBV6-5	few	TRBD1	TRBJ1-5	CASSRTGGLEPQHF	TGTGCCAGCAGTCGGACAGGGGGTTTGGAGCCCCAGCATTTT
TRBV11-2	NA	TRBD2	TRBJ2-5	CASTPREGRQETQYF	TGTGCCAGCACCCCACGGGAGGGCCGCCAAGAGACCCAGTACTTC
TRBV29-1	NA	NA	TRBJ1-2	CSVERGGSAGYTF	TGCAGCGTTGAGAGGGGGGGATCGGCTGGCTACACCTTC